This T cell receptor (beta chain) is drawn from a study of tumor and adjacent non-tumor tissue in lung cancer (dated by TCRdb to the late 2010s). A note on the overall study: Of the cohort, roughly 12 patients had adenocarcinoma, 2 had squamous cell carcinoma and 1 had small cell lung cancer. Ages among the approximately 15 patients ranged from about 30 to 85 years, there were approximately 10 men and 5 women, and disease was at TNM stage I to III. The study compared bulk TCRbeta repertoires from lung tumor tissue and matched distant non-tumor lung tissue of some 15 lung cancer patients. For each patient, one tumor sample and one normal lung sample were taken, giving around 30 paired specimens that underwent TCRbeta CDR3 sequencing. Sequencing produced about 120,000,000 productive TCRbeta reads in total, an average of approximately 4.5 million reads per sample. Study-level results and caveats: Peripheral blood was not sequenced, so blood TCRbeta repertoires were not examined in the lung cancer patients of the study. Only roughly 16 patients were in the cohort, and the authors stated that larger samples and more detailed clinical data are needed. A significantly larger cumulative share of the repertoire was made up by the top 100 clones in normal lung than in tumor tissue. TCR diversity was significantly higher in younger patients, and greater tumor TCR diversity was associated with shorter overall survival and shorter disease-free survival. Tumor tissue showed significantly greater TCR diversity (inverse Simpson) than normal lung tissue (about 400 vs 180, P = 0.0075, Mann-Whitney U test). The sequencing platform is not named in the methods, and unique molecular identifiers are not mentioned.

The library was made by multiplex PCR. The data were produced on an Illumina HiSeq 2500. TCRbeta libraries were constructed through three rounds of nested PCR with primers (Table S4) according to protocols adapted from ARM-PCR. Before sequencing, PCR products of 200-500 bp were excised from the gel and purified with the QIAquick gel extraction kit. Turning to the authors' computational methods: Trimmomatic was used to clean the reads, FLASH merged the cleaned reads into complete CDR3 sequences, and MiTCR assigned the sequences to V(D)J germline segments. Clonal diversity was computed as the inverse Simpson's index with VDJtools. In-frame sequences lacking a premature stop codon were counted as productive reads. TCRdb trimmed public reads at Q25 via fastp, called clones via MiXCR and kept in-frame beta chains. Identical CDR3 proteins give one entry, which carries the most common genes and DNA. The V and J calls were determined by TCRdb, not by the authors. This sample gives 200,000 to 250,000 distinct CDR3 sequences in total; 71% of them show up just once. The top ten hold roughly 24% of the sample.

The germline V gene (reference sequence) provides CDR1 DFQATT and CDR2 SNEGSKA. The junction shows trimming of 6 bases on V and 1 base on J, plus 15 bases between the germline ends. The length of the CDR3 is 14 amino acids, counting both ends. Of all the DNA, just the CDR3 is kept, 42 bases in frame from base 1. Points on this clonotype: The clone's antigen remains unknown. This clone may be a read error of a much larger clone one base away. The CDR3 does not close with the conserved phenylalanine or tryptophan, likely indicating a read error.

RNA was isolated from bulk, unsorted tissue, and RNA quality was assessed with a NanoDrop ND-1000 and an Agilent 2100. Donors were newly diagnosed lung cancer patients admitted for thoracic surgery in China between August and November 2014, without prior chemotherapy. The study excluded patients who had received radiotherapy or chemotherapy before or who had another cancer at the same time. Surgical tissue pieces of 1-2 cm3 were preserved in RNAlater solution and stored at -80 °C until use. The sample consisted of lung tumor tissue. The clonotype originates from a man between 60 and 70 years old with non-small cell lung cancer. The chain was built from TRBV20-1 and TRBJ1-2, with TRBD1 tentatively as D gene (6 bases match). The CDR3 protein is CSAPAGADNYGYTS. The DNA reads TGCAGTGCCCCCGCGGGGGCCGATAACTATGGCTACACCTCC.